Shown below are 15 T cell receptor beta chains from a single sample sequenced in a study of cytomegalovirus exposure and HLA in healthy donors. Primers included in the PCR were 60 Vbeta and 13 Jbeta primers. The assay was immunoSEQ multiplex PCR, and TCRdb's table has in-frame clones only and misses some. The sample includes over 150,000 clones, 84% seen only once; the top ten take 4.8%. Material: PBMCs. These receptors originate from a girl between 10 and 17 years old in good health and CMV-seropositive.

The sample holds many counts of this clone. The chain has TRBV6-6 and TRBJ1-1; possible D gene TRBD1, 5 bases. CDR1 MNHNY and CDR2 SVGAGI come from the germline V gene (reference sequence). Trimming took 0 bases from V and 2 from J, leaving 10 bases between them. The length of the CDR3 is 15 residues. For the CDR3, the DNA is TGTGCCAGCAGTTACTCGTTAGGGGCCAACACTGAAGCTTTCTTT. Its translation is CASSYSLGANTEAFF.

This chain uses TRBV27 with TRBJ2-7, with D possibly TRBD1 on 5 matching bases. The CDR3 has 13 amino acids. CDR1 and CDR2 from the germline V gene are MNHEY and SMNVEV (reference sequence). Trimming removed 6 bases from V and 6 bases from J, with 15 bases in between. CDR3 DNA sequence: TGTGCCAGCAGCTCCGAACTCACAGGCGAGCAGTACTTC. Its translation: CASSSELTGEQYF.

The V and J genes are TRBV12-5 and TRBJ2-3; 8 positions match TRBD1. From germline, CDR1 is LGHNT and CDR2 FRNRAP. V lost 1 base and J lost 4; bases outside the gene matches: 4. The CDR3 has 15 residues. CDR3 sequence reads: CASGLDRGRPDTQYF. As DNA, the CDR3 is TGTGCTAGTGGTTTGGACAGGGGGAGGCCAGATACGCAGTATTTT.

This clone appeared a single time. The rearrangement links TRBV15 to TRBJ2-7, with 8 bases matching TRBD2. CDR1 is LNHNV and CDR2 is YYDKDF in the germline V gene (reference sequence). The CDR3 runs to 16 residues. The J segment lost 5 bases and the V segment lost 3 bases, leaving 12 bases of the junction unmatched. CDR3 protein: CATSRGSTGGLDEQYF. DNA for the CDR3: TGTGCCACCAGCAGGGGGTCAACGGGGGGGCTCGACGAGCAGTACTTC.

The chain is built from TRBV28 and TRBJ1-1; D remains ambiguous. The germline V gene has CDR1 MDHEN and CDR2 SYDVKM. Trimming pared 4 bases from V and 0 bases from J, leaving 9 bases between. The CDR3 extends over 14 amino acids. DNA of the CDR3: TGTGCCAGCAGTTCCCCCCGTATGAACACTGAAGCTTTCTTT. Translated, it gives CASSSPRMNTEAFF.

This chain connects TRBV19 to TRBJ1-1; 7 bases match TRBD1. V dropped 10 bases and J dropped 3; count of bases not matched to a gene: 8. Germline V lookup: CDR1 LNHDA, CDR2 SQIVND (reference sequence). The CDR3 spans 13 residues. The CDR3: CATTPGQYTEAFF. The CDR3 nucleotides read TGTGCCACTACTCCGGGACAGTACACTGAAGCTTTCTTT.

The genes are TRBV7-9 and TRBJ2-2; 7 positions agree with TRBD1. Germline-derived CDR1 and CDR2 are SEHNR and FQNEAQ (reference sequence). The CDR3 runs 16 residues. With 5 bases clipped from V and 2 bases from J, the junction kept 8 bases outside the gene matches. CDR3 loop: CASSTPTGRNTGELFF. CDR3 coding DNA: TGTGCCAGCAGCACCCCGACAGGGCGCAACACCGGGGAGCTGTTTTTT.

The rearrangement links TRBV12-5 to TRBJ1-4; D remains ambiguous. The CDR3 spans 13 residues. From germline, CDR1 is LGHNT and CDR2 FRNRAP. Deletions cut 7 bases from V and 7 bases from J, with 13 bases between. The CDR3: CASAVASGEKLFF. The CDR3, as DNA: TGTGCTAGTGCGGTGGCGTCGGGTGAAAAACTGTTTTTT.

CDR3 residues: CASSIGGSGFGNIQYF. The CDR3 DNA reads TGTGCCAGTAGTATCGGGGGTTCGGGGTTTGGAAACATTCAGTACTTC. The V call is TRBV19, the J call TRBJ2-4, with TRBD2 as a possible D gene (6 bases). The V end was cut by 3 bases, the J end by 6 bases, with 18 bases between. Germline loops: CDR1 LNHDA, CDR2 SQIVND (reference sequence). CDR3 size: 16 residues.

A single count supports this clone. V gene TRBV4-2 combines with J gene TRBJ1-1; TRBD1 is a possible D gene (5 bases). Between the trimmed V and J ends, which lost 3 bases and 1 base, there was a span of 12 bases. The germline V gene encodes CDR1 LGHNA and CDR2 YNFKEQ. This CDR3 has 15 residues. The CDR3 DNA reads TGTGCCAGCAGCCAGGATCCCGACAGGAACACTGAAGCTTTCTTT. It translates to CASSQDPDRNTEAFF.

This sequence joins TRBV27 and TRBJ2-1; TRBD2 agrees at 10 bases. The junction had 4 bases not matched to a gene; V was cut back by 0 bases and J by 5 bases. The CDR3 is made up of 16 amino acids. Germline V CDR1 and CDR2: MNHEY, SMNVEV (reference sequence). CDR3 region: CASSLSVAGGNNEQFF. CDR3 DNA sequence: TGTGCCAGCAGTTTATCGGTAGCGGGGGGAAACAATGAGCAGTTCTTC.

This rearrangement joins TRBV7-6 to TRBJ2-1; the match to TRBD1 covers 7 bases. Germline assignment: CDR1 SGHVS and CDR2 FNYEAQ. The CDR3 extends over 14 amino acids. V gave up 5 bases and J gave up 3 bases; unmatched junction bases: 4. CDR3: CASSRRDSYNEQFF. CDR3 in DNA: TGTGCCAGCAGCCGCCGGGACAGCTACAATGAGCAGTTCTTC.

V and J are TRBV10-3 and TRBJ2-5; D is unresolved. The DNA end lines up better with TRBJ2-7; the J call may be wrong. Looked up from germline, CDR1 is ENHRY and CDR2 is SYGVKD. The CDR3 extends over 13 amino acids. In DNA form, the CDR3 reads TGTGCCACCGCCCCCGACAACACCTACGAGCAGTACTTC. Translated, it gives CATAPDNTYEQYF.

This chain joins TRBV27 and TRBJ2-2, with a possible D match to TRBD2 (6 bases). Trimming pared 6 bases from V and 4 bases from J, leaving 18 bases between. CDR1 is MNHEY, CDR2 SMNVEV, per germline (reference sequence). The CDR3 sequence is 16 residues long. This CDR3 reads CASRSGFGGSTGELFF. CDR3 bases: TGTGCCAGCAGGTCCGGCTTCGGGGGTAGCACCGGGGAGCTGTTTTTT.

The chain couples TRBV11-2 to TRBJ1-5; D unclear. Germline assignment: CDR1 SGHAT and CDR2 FQNNGV. The CDR3 runs to 14 residues. The V end lost 6 bases, the J end lost 1 base, and 10 bases lay between the germline ends. Here the CDR3 DNA reads TGTGCCAGCAGTTCGACGCGGAGCAATCAGCCCCAGCATTTT. It is translated as CASSSTRSNQPQHF.